This TCR beta chain was obtained from a study of radiotherapy plus CTLA-4 blockade in lung cancer. The protocol was immunoSEQ multiplex PCR, while the TCRdb copy is restricted to in-frame clones and leaves out a portion. The sample holds 25,000 to 35,000 clones, over 75% seen once. CDR3 length: 11 amino acids. The germline CDR1 and CDR2 sequences are SGHTA and FQGNSA. V was pared by 5 bases and J by 7 bases, with 8 bases between. This clone came up a few times. The sequencing used peripheral blood, collected from a patient treated with radiotherapy plus ipilimumab. This chain links TRBV7-2 with TRBJ1-2; D not resolved. This TCR was recovered from a human donor with non-small cell lung cancer who had stable disease on radiotherapy plus ipilimumab. The CDR3 DNA is TGTGCCAGCAGCCAATGGGGTGGCTACACCTTC. Translating gives CASSQWGGYTF.